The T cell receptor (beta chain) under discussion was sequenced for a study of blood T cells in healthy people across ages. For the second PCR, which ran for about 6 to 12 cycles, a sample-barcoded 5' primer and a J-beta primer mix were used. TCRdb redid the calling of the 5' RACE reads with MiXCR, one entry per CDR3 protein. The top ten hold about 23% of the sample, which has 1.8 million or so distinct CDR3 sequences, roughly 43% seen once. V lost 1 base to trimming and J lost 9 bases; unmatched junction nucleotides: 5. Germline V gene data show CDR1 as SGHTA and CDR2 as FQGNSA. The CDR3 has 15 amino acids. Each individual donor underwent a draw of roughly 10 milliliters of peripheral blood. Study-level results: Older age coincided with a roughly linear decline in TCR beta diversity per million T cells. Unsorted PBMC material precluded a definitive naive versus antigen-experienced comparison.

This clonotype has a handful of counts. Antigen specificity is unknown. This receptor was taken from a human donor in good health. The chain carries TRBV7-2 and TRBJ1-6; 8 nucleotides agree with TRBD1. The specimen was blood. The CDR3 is CASSLVGGTGSPLHF. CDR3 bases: TGTGCCAGCAGCTTAGTGGGAGGGACAGGTTCACCCCTCCACTTT.